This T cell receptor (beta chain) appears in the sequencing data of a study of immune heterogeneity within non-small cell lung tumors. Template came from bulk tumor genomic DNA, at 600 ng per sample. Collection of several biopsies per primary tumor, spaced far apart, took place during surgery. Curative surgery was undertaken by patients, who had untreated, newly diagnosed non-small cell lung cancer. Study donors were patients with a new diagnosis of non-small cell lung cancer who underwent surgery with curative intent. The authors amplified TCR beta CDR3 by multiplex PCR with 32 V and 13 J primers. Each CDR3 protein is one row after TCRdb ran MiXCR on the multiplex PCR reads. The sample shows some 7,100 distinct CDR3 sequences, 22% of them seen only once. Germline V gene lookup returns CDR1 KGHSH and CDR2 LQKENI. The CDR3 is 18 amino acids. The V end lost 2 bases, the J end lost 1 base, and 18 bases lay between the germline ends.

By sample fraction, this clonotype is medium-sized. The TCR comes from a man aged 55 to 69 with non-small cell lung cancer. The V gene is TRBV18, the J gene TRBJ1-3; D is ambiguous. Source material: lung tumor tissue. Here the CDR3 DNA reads TGTGCCAGCTCACCAACAATTTCGAGGGAACTTTCTGGAAACACCATATATTTT. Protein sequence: CASSPTISRELSGNTIYF.